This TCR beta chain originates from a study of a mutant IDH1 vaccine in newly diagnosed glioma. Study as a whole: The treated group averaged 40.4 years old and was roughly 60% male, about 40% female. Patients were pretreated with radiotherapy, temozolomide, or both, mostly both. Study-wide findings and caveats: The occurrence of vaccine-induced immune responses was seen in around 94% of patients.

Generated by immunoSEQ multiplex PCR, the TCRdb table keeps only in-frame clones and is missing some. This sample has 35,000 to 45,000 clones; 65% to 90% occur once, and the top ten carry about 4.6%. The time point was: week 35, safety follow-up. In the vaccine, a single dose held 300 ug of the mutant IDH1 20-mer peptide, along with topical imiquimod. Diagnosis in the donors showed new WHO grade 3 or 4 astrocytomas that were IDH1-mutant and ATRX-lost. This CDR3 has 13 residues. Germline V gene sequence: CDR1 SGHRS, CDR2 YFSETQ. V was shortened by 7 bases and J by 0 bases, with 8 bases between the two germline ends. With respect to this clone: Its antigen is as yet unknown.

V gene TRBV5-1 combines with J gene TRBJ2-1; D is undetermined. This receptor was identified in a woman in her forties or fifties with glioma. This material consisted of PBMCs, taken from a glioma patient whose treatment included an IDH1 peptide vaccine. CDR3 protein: CASHLSSYNEQFF. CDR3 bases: TGCGCCAGCCATCTTAGCTCCTACAATGAGCAGTTCTTC.